The 5 T cell receptor beta chains in this list originate from one sample, sequenced in a study of T-cell memory formation after mild COVID-19. MiXCR, run by TCRdb on the 5' RACE reads, gives a single entry per CDR3 protein. Of hundreds of thousands of distinct CDR3 sequences listed, roughly 15% are singletons. The sample was PBMCs or a T cell subset sorted from them (not recorded which). Receptors were obtained from a man younger than 30 who had mild COVID-19 (a few samples of this study predate the infection). Cell type and time point are not known.

This clonotype was observed a few times. The chain joins TRBV4-3 to TRBJ1-5, with D tentatively TRBD1 (6 bases). The germline V gene encodes CDR1 LGHNA and CDR2 YSLEER. This CDR3 region has 15 residues. V was clipped by 3 bases and J by 2 bases, with 11 bases between them. DNA for the CDR3: TGCGCCAGCAGCCAGGAGACAGGCCGCAATCAGCCCCAGCATTTT. Its protein product is CASSQETGRNQPQHF.

This clonotype appeared a few times. V is TRBV18 and J is TRBJ2-4; 12 bases are shared with TRBD2. The V and J ends lost 3 bases and 6 bases, in that order; junction bases with no gene match: 3. CDR3 length equals 15 residues. CDR1 KGHSH and CDR2 LQKENI come from the germline V gene. The CDR3: CASSPTSGGPNIQYF. CDR3 nucleotide sequence: TGTGCCAGCTCACCGACTAGCGGGGGACCAAACATTCAGTACTTC. Using reference TRBV18 and TRBJ2-4 for the parts outside the CDR3, the full variable domain is NAGVMQNPRHLVRRRGQEARLRCSPMKGHSHVYWYRQLPEEGLKFMVYLQKENIIDESGMPKERFSAEFPKEGPSILRIQQVVRGDSAAYFCASSPTSGGPNIQYFGAGTRLSVL.

This sequence joins TRBV6-2 or TRBV6-3 and TRBJ1-5; D call uncertain. Deletions cut 2 bases from V and 0 bases from J, with 14 bases between. The length of the CDR3 is 17 residues. The germline V gene has CDR1 MNHEY and CDR2 SVGEGT. Here the CDR3 reads CASSYQGHSGSNQPQHF. The CDR3 nucleotides are TGTGCCAGCAGTTACCAAGGGCATTCCGGTAGCAATCAGCCCCAGCATTTT.

The V and J genes are TRBV11-2 and TRBJ1-2; maybe TRBD1 (5 bases). The ends were cut back, 5 bases at V and 7 bases at J, with 14 bases in the middle. Looked up from germline, CDR1 is SGHAT and CDR2 is FQNNGV. The length of the CDR3 is 13 residues. The CDR3 region is CASSLRLGPGYTF. CDR3 DNA sequence: TGTGCCAGCAGCCTCCGACTGGGGCCTGGCTACACCTTC.

This clonotype is medium-sized (0.01 to 0.1%) within its sample. V usage is TRBV24-1 and J usage is TRBJ2-2; D is ambiguous. The germline gives CDR1 KGHDR, CDR2 SFDVKD. Trimming removed 3 bases from V and 6 bases from J, with 13 bases in between. CDR3 length: 15 amino acids. This chain's CDR3 is CATSDESRTSGELFF. DNA of the CDR3: TGTGCCACCAGTGATGAGAGTAGGACCTCCGGGGAGCTGTTTTTT.